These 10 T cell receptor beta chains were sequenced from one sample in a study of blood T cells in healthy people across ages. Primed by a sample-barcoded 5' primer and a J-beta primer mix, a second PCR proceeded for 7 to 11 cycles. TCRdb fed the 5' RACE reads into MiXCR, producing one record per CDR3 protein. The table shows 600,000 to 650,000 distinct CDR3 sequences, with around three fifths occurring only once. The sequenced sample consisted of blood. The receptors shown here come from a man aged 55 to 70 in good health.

The CDR3 protein is CASSYGVAGPSYNEQFF. Written as DNA, the CDR3 is TGTGCCAGCAGTTACGGGGTAGCGGGGCCTTCCTACAATGAGCAGTTCTTC. The genes are TRBV6-2 or TRBV6-3 and TRBJ2-1; 8 bases map to TRBD2. Germline V gene lookup returns CDR1 MNHEY and CDR2 SVGEGT. This CDR3 is built from 17 residues. Trimming at V came to 2 bases and at J to 1 base, leaving 7 bases not matched to a gene.

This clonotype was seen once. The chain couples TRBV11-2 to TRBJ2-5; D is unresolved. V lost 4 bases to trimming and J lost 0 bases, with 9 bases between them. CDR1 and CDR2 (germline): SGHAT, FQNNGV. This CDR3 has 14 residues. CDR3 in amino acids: CASSSDLYQETQYF. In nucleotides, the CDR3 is TGTGCCAGCAGCTCCGACCTGTACCAAGAGACCCAGTACTTC.

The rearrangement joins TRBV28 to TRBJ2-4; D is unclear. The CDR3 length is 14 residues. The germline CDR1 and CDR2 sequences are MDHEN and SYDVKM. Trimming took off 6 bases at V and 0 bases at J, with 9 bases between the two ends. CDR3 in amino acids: CASSSALAKNIQYF. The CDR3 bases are TGTGCCAGCAGCTCTGCCTTAGCCAAAAACATTCAGTACTTC.

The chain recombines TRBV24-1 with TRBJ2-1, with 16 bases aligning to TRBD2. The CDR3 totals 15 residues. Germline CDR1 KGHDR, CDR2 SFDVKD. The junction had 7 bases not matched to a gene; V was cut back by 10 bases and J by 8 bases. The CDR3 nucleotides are TGTGCCACAGGGACTAGCGGGGGGGATTTGGATGAGCAGTTCTTC. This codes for CATGTSGGDLDEQFF.

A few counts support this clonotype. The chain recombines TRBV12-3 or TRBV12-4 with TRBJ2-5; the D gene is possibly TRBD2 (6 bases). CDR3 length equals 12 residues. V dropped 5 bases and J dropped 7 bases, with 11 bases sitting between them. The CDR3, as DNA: TGTGCCAGCAGTCAATCCGGGGGGACCCAGTACTTC. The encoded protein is CASSQSGGTQYF.

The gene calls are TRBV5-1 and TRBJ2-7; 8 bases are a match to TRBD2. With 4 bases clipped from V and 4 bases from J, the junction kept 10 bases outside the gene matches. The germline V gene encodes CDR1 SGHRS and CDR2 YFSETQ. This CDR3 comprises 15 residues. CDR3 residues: CASSPGPAGAYEQYF. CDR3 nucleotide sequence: TGCGCCAGCAGCCCGGGACCAGCGGGAGCGTACGAGCAGTACTTC.

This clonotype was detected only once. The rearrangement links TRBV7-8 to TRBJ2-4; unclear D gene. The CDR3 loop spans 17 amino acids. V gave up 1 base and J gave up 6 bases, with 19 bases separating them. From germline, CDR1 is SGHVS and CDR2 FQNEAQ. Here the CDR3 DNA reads TGTGCCAGCAGCTTAGGCAGAGGAAAAACAAATGGAAACATTCAGTACTTC. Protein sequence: CASSLGRGKTNGNIQYF.

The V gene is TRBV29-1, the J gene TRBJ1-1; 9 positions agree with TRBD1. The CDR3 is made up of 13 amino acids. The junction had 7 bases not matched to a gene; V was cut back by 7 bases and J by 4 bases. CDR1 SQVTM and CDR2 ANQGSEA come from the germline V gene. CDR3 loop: CSALGQGITEAFF. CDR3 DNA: TGCAGCGCCCTCGGACAGGGGATCACTGAAGCTTTCTTT.

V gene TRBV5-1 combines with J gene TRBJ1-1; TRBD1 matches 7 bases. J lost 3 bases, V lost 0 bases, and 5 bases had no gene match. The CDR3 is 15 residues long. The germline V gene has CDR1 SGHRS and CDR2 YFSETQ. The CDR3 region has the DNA TGCGCCAGCAGCTTGGTTGAGGGGGCCGACACTGAAGCTTTCTTT. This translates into CASSLVEGADTEAFF.

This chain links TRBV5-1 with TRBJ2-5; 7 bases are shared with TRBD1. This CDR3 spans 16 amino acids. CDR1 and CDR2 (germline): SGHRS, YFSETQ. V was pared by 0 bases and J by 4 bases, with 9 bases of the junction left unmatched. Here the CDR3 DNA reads TGCGCCAGCAGCTTGGCCAGACAGGGTTTCGGAGAGACCCAGTACTTC. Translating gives CASSLARQGFGETQYF.